Here is one TCR beta chain with its context. Original analysis: Estimation of nucleated cell counts was performed using reference gene primer amplification. The data were produced by immunoSEQ multiplex PCR, yet TCRdb's version contains in-frame clones alone and is incomplete. V and J calls and clone size are those listed in that table; D and trimming were worked out from the DNA. The sample includes some 240,000 clones, approximately 83% seen only once; the top ten take about 3.3%. These data originate in a study of blood T cell repertoires in COVID-19. Turning to the study itself: The United States, Italy and Spain were the sources of the acute and convalescent COVID-19 samples.

Researchers sorted participants into cohorts using their self-reported clinical history. The sample comprised PBMCs or T cells enriched from blood (not recorded which). The sequence came from a woman aged 40 to 50 with acute COVID-19.

The chain's CDR3 is CASRTFDRERVLRGTEAFF. The DNA for the CDR3 is TGTGCCAGCAGGACGTTCGACAGAGAACGGGTACTGAGAGGCACTGAAGCTTTCTTT. This chain links TRBV2 with TRBJ1-1; the D gene is possibly TRBD1 (5 bases). The CDR3 sequence is 19 residues long. Germline CDR1 and CDR2: SNHLY and FYNNEI. The germline V and J ends were trimmed by 6 bases and 4 bases, with 30 bases remaining between them.